This T cell receptor beta chain was sequenced during a study of T cell changes during pregnancy in multiple sclerosis. The CDR3 contains 13 residues. CDR1 is LNHDA and CDR2 is SQIVND in the germline V gene (reference sequence). V lost 3 bases to trimming and J lost 2 bases, with 6 bases between them. Repertoires were generated with immunoSEQ multiplex PCR, while TCRdb's copy carries only in-frame clones and drops some. The data hold approximately 70,000 clones, with approximately 90% observed a single time. This clone appeared once. Sequences were derived from peripheral blood, sampled in the first trimester of pregnancy. The origin of this receptor is a female donor in good health, enrolled as a control in a pregnancy study. The rearrangement links TRBV19 to TRBJ2-3, with no clear D. The CDR3 here is CASSIFFTDTQYF. DNA for the CDR3: TGTGCCAGTAGTATCTTTTTCACAGATACGCAGTATTTT.